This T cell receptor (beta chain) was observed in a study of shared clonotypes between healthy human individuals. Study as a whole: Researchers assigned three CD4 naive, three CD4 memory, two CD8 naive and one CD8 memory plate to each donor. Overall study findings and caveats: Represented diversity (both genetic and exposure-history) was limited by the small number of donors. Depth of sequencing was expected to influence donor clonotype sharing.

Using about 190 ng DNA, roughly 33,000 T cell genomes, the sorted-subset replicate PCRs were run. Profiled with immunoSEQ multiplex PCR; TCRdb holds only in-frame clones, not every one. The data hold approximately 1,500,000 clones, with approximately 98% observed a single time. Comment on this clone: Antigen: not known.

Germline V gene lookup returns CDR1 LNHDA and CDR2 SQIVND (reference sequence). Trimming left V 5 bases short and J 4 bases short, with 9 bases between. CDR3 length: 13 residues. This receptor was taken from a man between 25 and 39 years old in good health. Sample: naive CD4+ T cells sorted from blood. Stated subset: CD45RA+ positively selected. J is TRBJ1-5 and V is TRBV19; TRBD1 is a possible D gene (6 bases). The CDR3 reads CASSPTGNQPQHF. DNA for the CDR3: TGTGCCAGTAGTCCAACAGGGAATCAGCCCCAGCATTTT.